The present entry profiles one T cell receptor (beta chain) with its context. This clonotype was detected ten times or more. The specificity of this receptor is unknown. No base qualities exist here, and no much larger clone lies one base off it. Including the terminal cysteine and phenylalanine, the CDR3 comprises 19 residues. Here the CDR3 DNA is all that survives: 57 bases in frame from base 1. CDR1 and CDR2, per the germline V gene, are MGHDK and SYGVNS. Ends trimmed: V by 7 bases, J by 4 bases; bases unmatched to a gene: 20. To prepare the library, PCR was applied. The run used an Illumina HiSeq 2500. Molecular barcoding was employed in the preparation of TCR libraries, with unique molecular identifiers being used to normalize TCRbeta repertoire quantification. The public reads were reanalyzed by TCRdb: fastp trimming at Q25, MiXCR alignment, in-frame beta chains only. Merged by CDR3 protein, the rows form single entries marked with the most common genes and DNA. The sample table lists 190,000 or so distinct CDR3 sequences, approximately 6.8% of them with a count of one. The ten largest clones take up around 3% of the sample.

This sample stems from a study of T-cell reconstitution after alpha-beta-depleted transplantation in children (dated by TCRdb to 2015 to 2016). Concerning the study at large: Using TCR repertoire profiling, the study quantitatively followed how T-cell immune reconstitution unfolded in children after TCRalphabeta/CD19-depleted allogeneic hematopoietic cell transplantation.

This TCR was recovered from a human donor who donated a stem cell graft to a child with Wiskott-Aldrich syndrome. This receptor chain uses TRBV25-1 and TRBJ2-3; TRBD2 matches 10 bases in the middle. The material sequenced was PBMCs from the stem cell graft donor, taken from the stem cell graft. The base sequence is TGTGCCAGCATTGATGGATCCCTAGCGGGAGAAAAATGTGCAGATACGCAGTATTTT. Its protein reads: CASIDGSLAGEKCADTQYF.